Below are 26 T cell receptor beta chains sequenced from a single sample in a study of patients and donors after allogeneic stem cell transplantation. TCRdb reanalysed the RT-PCR reads using MiXCR and keeps one entry per CDR3 protein. Of around 150,000 distinct CDR3 sequences in the sample, about 40% were seen once. The specimen sequenced was blood, either unsorted or a sorted T cell fraction (not recorded which). The receptors shown here come from a human donor who was either an allogeneic HSCT recipient or a stem cell or donor lymphocyte infusion donor (not recorded which). It is not recorded whose cells these are; they may come from a transplant donor.

The V call is TRBV2, the J call TRBJ1-6; maybe TRBD1 (6 bases). The CDR3 has 14 amino acids. Trimming removed 11 bases from V and 2 bases from J, with 13 bases in between. CDR1 and CDR2 (germline): SNHLY, FYNNEI. This CDR3 is CAGYREPYNSPLHF. CDR3 bases: TGTGCCGGTTACAGGGAGCCCTATAATTCACCCCTCCACTTT.

This clonotype was detected a few times. The chain has TRBV6-2 or TRBV6-3 and TRBJ1-1; 10 bases are shared with TRBD1. The J segment lost 3 bases and the V segment lost 2 bases, leaving 3 bases of the junction unmatched. Germline CDR1 MNHEY, CDR2 SVGEGT. This CDR3 is 15 amino acids long. The CDR3 DNA follows: TGTGCCAGCAGTTACGTTGGGACAGGGGACACTGAAGCTTTCTTT. Translating it yields CASSYVGTGDTEAFF.

The V gene is TRBV7-9, the J gene TRBJ2-7; 8 bases fit TRBD1. Germline CDR1 SEHNR, CDR2 FQNEAQ (reference sequence). This CDR3 spans 14 amino acids. J was trimmed by 6 bases and V by 5 bases; bases with no gene match: 9. CDR3 sequence reads: CASSARDRLFEQYF. The CDR3 DNA is TGTGCCAGCAGCGCCCGGGACAGGCTTTTCGAGCAGTACTTC.

In this sample, this clonotype turned up once. The chain couples TRBV12-3 or TRBV12-4 to TRBJ1-1, with D tentatively TRBD1 (6 bases). This CDR3 is built from 14 residues. The V end was cut by 6 bases, the J end by 10 bases, with 21 bases between. DNA for the CDR3: TGTGCCAGCAGCCTCCAGAGGGGGGTGGTGGTAGCTTTCTTT. This sequence encodes CASSLQRGVVVAFF.

V gene TRBV27 combines with J gene TRBJ2-7, with no clear D. Trimming took off 6 bases at V and 2 bases at J, with 17 bases between the two ends. The CDR3 is 15 amino acids. Germline CDR1 is MNHEY and CDR2 is SMNVEV (reference sequence). The CDR3 coding sequence is TGTGCCAGCAGCCCTCTCGGAGAGACCACCTACGAGCAGTACTTC. Protein sequence: CASSPLGETTYEQYF.

The chain recombines TRBV7-3 with TRBJ2-4, with D unresolved. V shed 0 bases and J shed 9 bases, with 9 bases lying between them. This CDR3 is built from 13 residues. Per germline, CDR1 SGHTA and CDR2 FQGTGA. CDR3 DNA: TGTGCCAGCAGCTTAACCGGCATGGGCATTCAGTACTTC. It specifies CASSLTGMGIQYF.

The chain couples TRBV7-2 to TRBJ1-6; D ambiguous. Germline loops: CDR1 SGHTA, CDR2 FQGNSA. Trimming took 3 bases from V and 6 from J, leaving 9 bases between them. This CDR3 has 14 residues. CDR3 sequence reads: CASSFVLINSPLHF. CDR3 coding DNA: TGTGCCAGCAGCTTCGTCTTAATTAATTCACCCCTCCACTTT.

This clonotype appeared a few times. CDR3 sequence reads: CASSFFRVLGTKNIQYF. CDR3 DNA sequence: TGTGCCAGCAGCTTCTTCCGGGTTTTGGGGACCAAAAACATTCAGTACTTC. The chain couples TRBV4-2 to TRBJ2-4; unclear D gene. V gave up 5 bases and J gave up 2 bases, with 19 bases separating them. The germline V gene has CDR1 LGHNA and CDR2 YNFKEQ. CDR3 size: 17 residues.

The rearrangement links TRBV9 to TRBJ1-1; D is ambiguous. CDR1 is SGDLS, CDR2 YYNGEE, per germline. The CDR3 runs to 12 residues. V was trimmed by 0 bases and J by 5 bases, leaving 5 bases between them. In DNA form, the CDR3 reads TGTGCCAGCAGCGTAGAAGGGACTGAAGCTTTCTTT. It specifies CASSVEGTEAFF.

The rearrangement uses TRBV12-3 or TRBV12-4 and TRBJ2-5; 7 bases are a match to TRBD2. V trimming: 7 bases; J trimming: 4 bases; junction bases outside the gene matches: 9. The CDR3 has 14 residues. CDR3 sequence (DNA): TGTGCCAGCATCTGGGGGGGGTCAGGAGAGACCCAGTACTTC. This translates into CASIWGGSGETQYF.

This clonotype appeared a few times. The V call is TRBV25-1, the J call TRBJ1-5; D gene unclear. V was pared by 8 bases and J by 7 bases, with 15 bases between. Germline-derived CDR1 and CDR2 are MGHDK and SYGVNS. CDR3 length: 13 amino acids. The CDR3, as DNA: TGTGCCAGCGCAGACACTACGGGGCAGCCCCAGCATTTT. It codes for CASADTTGQPQHF.

The rearrangement joins TRBV12-3 or TRBV12-4 to TRBJ2-3; D possibly uses TRBD1 or TRBD2 (5 bases each). The ends were cut back, 2 bases at V and 1 base at J, with 10 bases in the middle. The CDR3 loop spans 15 amino acids. CDR3 in DNA: TGTGCCAGCAGTTTACTCGGGGCCGGCACAGATACGCAGTATTTT. It yields the protein CASSLLGAGTDTQYF.

The chain links TRBV20-1 to TRBJ1-6, with 8 bases matching TRBD1. This CDR3 spans 18 amino acids. The J segment lost 2 bases and the V segment lost 0 bases, leaving 9 bases of the junction unmatched. The germline V gene encodes CDR1 DFQATT and CDR2 SNEGSKA (reference sequence). CDR3 bases: TGCAGTGCTAGAGATCCCGGACAGGGAGGGGCCTATAATTCACCCCTCCACTTT. As protein: CSARDPGQGGAYNSPLHF.

The V gene is TRBV6-5, the J gene TRBJ1-1; possibly TRBD1 for D (5 bases). The germline V and J ends were trimmed by 7 bases and 1 base, with 16 bases remaining between them. The CDR3 covers 15 residues. The germline CDR1 and CDR2 sequences are MNHEY and SVGAGI. The CDR3 sequence: CASNIAGTGNTEAFF. CDR3 DNA sequence: TGTGCCAGCAATATAGCCGGGACGGGGAACACTGAAGCTTTCTTT.

The chain links TRBV4-2 to TRBJ2-3; 11 bases are a match to TRBD2. The junction had 12 bases not matched to a gene; V was cut back by 8 bases and J by 5 bases. Germline CDR1 LGHNA, CDR2 YNFKEQ. This CDR3 is built from 16 residues. This CDR3 reads CASSPASGGNVDTQYF. The CDR3 region has the DNA TGTGCCAGCTCACCGGCTAGCGGGGGGAACGTAGATACGCAGTATTTT.

The V call is TRBV9, the J call TRBJ1-1, with 9 bases matching TRBD1. V dropped 0 bases and J dropped 2; count of bases not matched to a gene: 5. CDR3 size: 16 residues. Germline V gene lookup returns CDR1 SGDLS and CDR2 YYNGEE. The CDR3 region has the DNA TGTGCCAGCAGCGTAGCCCGGGACAGGGTAAACACTGAAGCTTTCTTT. It codes for CASSVARDRVNTEAFF.

The genes are TRBV12-3 or TRBV12-4 and TRBJ2-3, with D maybe TRBD2 (6 bases). CDR3 length: 16 amino acids. Trimming removed 5 bases at V and 1 base at J, with 16 bases between. The CDR3 loop reads CASSILLAGRTDTQYF. The CDR3 DNA reads TGTGCCAGCAGTATACTCCTGGCGGGGCGCACAGATACGCAGTATTTT.

The sample holds a few counts of this clonotype. The chain is built from TRBV20-1 and TRBJ1-2; 7 bases line up with TRBD1. V lost 8 bases and J lost 9; bases outside the gene matches: 9. The CDR3 contains 11 residues. Germline lookup yields CDR1 DFQATT and CDR2 SNEGSKA (reference sequence). CDR3 region: CSYRGRQSYTF. In DNA, the CDR3 is TGCAGTTACAGGGGCCGACAAAGCTACACCTTC.

The rearrangement joins TRBV27 to TRBJ1-6; D is perhaps TRBD1 (5 bases). V lost 2 bases and J 9 bases, leaving 11 bases between the germline ends. This CDR3 contains 14 residues. Per germline, CDR1 MNHEY and CDR2 SMNVEV (reference sequence). CDR3 sequence reads: CASSLRGRGSPLHF. The CDR3 DNA is TGTGCCAGCAGTTTACGGGGGAGGGGTTCACCCCTCCACTTT.

The J gene is TRBJ2-5, the V gene TRBV9; D may be TRBD2 (5 bases). The CDR3 contains 12 residues. V lost 4 bases to trimming and J lost 4 bases, with 8 bases between them. Per the germline V gene, CDR1 is SGDLS and CDR2 is YYNGEE. The CDR3 region is CASSTGGETQYF. The CDR3 DNA sequence: TGTGCCAGCAGCACCGGAGGAGAGACCCAGTACTTC.

This clonotype was counted a few times. The V and J genes are TRBV28 and TRBJ1-5; D is undetermined. The CDR3 totals 17 residues. Germline V gene lookup returns CDR1 MDHEN and CDR2 SYDVKM. The V and J ends lost 2 bases and 3 bases respectively, with 17 bases between them. The CDR3 region is CASSLMGIEGHNQPQHF. Written as DNA, the CDR3 is TGTGCCAGCAGTTTAATGGGTATAGAAGGGCACAATCAGCCCCAGCATTTT.

This clonotype showed up just a few times. The chain has TRBV20-1 and TRBJ1-6; D gene ambiguous. V lost 5 bases and J lost 7, with 12 bases in between. Germline V gene data show CDR1 as DFQATT and CDR2 as SNEGSKA (reference sequence). The CDR3 totals 13 residues. This CDR3 reads CSARALGNSPLHF. DNA for the CDR3: TGCAGTGCTCGGGCCCTCGGGAATTCACCCCTCCACTTT.

The genes are TRBV12-3 or TRBV12-4 and TRBJ2-5; the D gene could be TRBD1 or TRBD2 (6 bases each). V lost 6 bases to trimming and J lost 5 bases, with 10 bases between them. The CDR3 spans 12 residues. CDR3 in amino acids: CASRRGQETQYF. CDR3 DNA sequence: TGTGCCAGCAGACGGGGGCAGGAGACCCAGTACTTC.

CDR3 loop: CASSPLGGKETQYF. The DNA for the CDR3 is TGTGCCAGCAGCCCGCTCGGGGGTAAAGAGACCCAGTACTTC. The chain links TRBV11-2 to TRBJ2-5; maybe TRBD2 (6 bases). The germline V gene has CDR1 SGHAT and CDR2 FQNNGV. V was clipped by 5 bases and J by 3 bases, with 13 bases between them. The CDR3 totals 14 residues.

There are a few counts of this clonotype. The rearrangement joins TRBV20-1 to TRBJ1-1; TRBD1 matches at 7 bases. V lost 2 bases and J lost 10; bases outside the gene matches: 10. The V gene's germline CDR1 is DFQATT and CDR2 SNEGSKA (reference sequence). The CDR3 has 13 residues. The CDR3 DNA sequence: TGCAGTGCTAGACAGGGGGAGGGTCTCGGAGCTTTCTTT. Protein product: CSARQGEGLGAFF.

This clonotype was counted once. The chain combines TRBV5-1 with TRBJ2-2; tentative D call: TRBD2 (7 bases). This CDR3 contains 15 residues. Germline loops: CDR1 SGHRS, CDR2 YFSETQ. Trimming left V 0 bases short and J 6 bases short, with 12 bases between. The CDR3 loop reads CASSLAGGRAGELFF. The CDR3 DNA reads TGCGCCAGCAGCTTGGCCGGGGGGCGAGCCGGGGAGCTGTTTTTT.